The 21 T cell receptor beta chains given below trace back to one sample, sequenced in a study of blood T cell repertoires in COVID-19. Data came from immunoSEQ multiplex PCR; TCRdb stores just in-frame clones and leaves some out. This table has about 200,000 clones, almost 85% appearing once. The sample taken for sequencing was peripheral blood. These receptors were obtained from a human donor with acute or convalescent COVID-19. The donor label of this sample is uncertain.

This chain joins TRBV7-9 and TRBJ1-6; 9 bases fit TRBD1. The CDR3 totals 15 residues. Germline V CDR1 and CDR2: SEHNR, FQNEAQ (reference sequence). Trimming at V came to 5 bases and at J to 7 bases, leaving 6 bases not matched to a gene. The CDR3 is CASSRVGQGNSPLHF. CDR3 DNA sequence: TGTGCCAGCAGCCGGGTGGGACAGGGCAATTCACCCCTCCACTTT.

This rearrangement joins TRBV28 to TRBJ2-3; TRBD2 is a possible D gene (5 bases). CDR1 is MDHEN, CDR2 SYDVKM, per germline. The CDR3 is 15 residues long. The germline V and J ends were trimmed by 1 base and 6 bases, with 14 bases remaining between them. Here the CDR3 reads CASSLLGRATDTQYF. The CDR3 DNA is TGTGCCAGCAGTTTATTAGGGCGGGCCACCGATACGCAGTATTTT.

In this sample, this clone turned up a few times. CDR3 protein: CASSLLVGVGLNEQFF. DNA of the CDR3: TGTGCCAGCAGCTTGTTGGTAGGGGTAGGGCTCAATGAGCAGTTCTTC. This chain links TRBV5-6 with TRBJ2-1; weak D call: TRBD1 (5 bases). Per the germline V gene, CDR1 is SGHDT and CDR2 is YYEEEE. The length of the CDR3 is 16 residues. The V gene lost 1 base and the J gene lost 6 bases, with 17 bases spanning the gap.

J is TRBJ1-4 and V is TRBV4-2; 7 bases are shared with TRBD1. This CDR3 contains 16 residues. Looked up from germline, CDR1 is LGHNA and CDR2 is YNFKEQ. With 1 base clipped from V and 5 bases from J, the junction kept 7 bases outside the gene matches. CDR3 DNA sequence: TGTGCCAGCAGCCAAGGGACCGGGACAGAAAATGAAAAACTGTTTTTT. It translates to CASSQGTGTENEKLFF.

This chain links TRBV2 with TRBJ1-3; maybe TRBD1 (5 bases). CDR3 length: 16 amino acids. The V gene's germline CDR1 is SNHLY and CDR2 FYNNEI. Trimming stripped 6 bases from V and 0 bases from J, with 15 bases between. For the CDR3, the DNA is TGTGCCAGCAGGGGGGGACTCTCCAGCTCTGGAAACACCATATATTTT. It specifies CASRGGLSSSGNTIYF.

J is TRBJ1-2 and V is TRBV6-5, with 12 bases fitting TRBD1. The CDR3 runs to 14 residues. V was clipped by 6 bases and J by 6 bases; unmatched bases: 5. Germline lookup yields CDR1 MNHEY and CDR2 SVGAGI. The CDR3 loop reads CASSAGTGGDGYTF. The CDR3, as DNA: TGTGCCAGCAGCGCCGGGACAGGGGGCGATGGCTACACCTTC.

The rearrangement links TRBV5-4 to TRBJ2-5, with TRBD2 matching 12 bases. CDR1 is SGHNT, CDR2 YYREEE, per germline (reference sequence). The V and J ends lost 4 bases and 4 bases, in that order; junction bases with no gene match: 8. The length of the CDR3 is 16 residues. The chain's CDR3 is CASSPTSGRGGETQYF. The CDR3 nucleotides read TGTGCCAGCAGCCCGACTAGCGGGAGAGGGGGAGAGACCCAGTACTTC.

V is TRBV5-1 and J is TRBJ1-2, with D perhaps TRBD1 (5 bases). Germline-derived CDR1 and CDR2 are SGHRS and YFSETQ. The length of the CDR3 is 14 residues. V was clipped by 3 bases and J by 2 bases, with 11 bases between them. CDR3 sequence (DNA): TGCGCCAGCAGCTCGGGGGGAGGGAACTATGGCTACACCTTC. This sequence encodes CASSSGGGNYGYTF. The entire variable domain, with the rest obtained from reference TRBV5-1 and TRBJ1-2, is as follows: KAGVTQTPRYLIKTRGQQVTLSCSPISGHRSVSWYQQTPGQGLQFLFEYFSETQRNKGNFPGRFSGRQFSNSRSEMNVSTLELGDSALYLCASSSGGGNYGYTFGSGTRLTVV.

V usage is TRBV7-3 and J usage is TRBJ2-1, with 9 bases fitting TRBD2. The V segment lost 2 bases and the J segment 6 bases; nucleotides outside the gene matches: 5. The length of the CDR3 is 15 residues. CDR1 SGHTA and CDR2 FQGTGA come from the germline V gene. This CDR3 is CASSLASGKFNEQFF. In DNA form, the CDR3 reads TGTGCCAGCAGCTTAGCTAGCGGGAAGTTCAATGAGCAGTTCTTC.

This clone was seen more than once but under ten times. This rearrangement joins TRBV7-9 to TRBJ1-1; 9 nucleotides align to TRBD1. The J segment lost 4 bases and the V segment lost 5 bases, leaving 5 bases of the junction unmatched. CDR3 length: 14 amino acids. CDR1 and CDR2 (germline): SEHNR, FQNEAQ (reference sequence). The CDR3 DNA reads as TGTGCCAGCAGCCGGACAGGGGCTGCCACTGAAGCTTTCTTT. This gives the protein CASSRTGAATEAFF.

This clone was observed a single time. This chain joins TRBV6-6 and TRBJ1-2; 10 nucleotides match TRBD1. With 7 bases clipped from V and 7 bases from J, the junction kept 9 bases outside the gene matches. This CDR3 has 14 residues. Germline V gene data show CDR1 as MNHNY and CDR2 as SVGAGI (reference sequence). CDR3 sequence: CASTSDRGRTGYTF. In nucleotides, the CDR3 is TGTGCCAGCACAAGCGACAGGGGGCGGACTGGCTACACCTTC.

V is TRBV5-1 and J is TRBJ1-2; D not certain. V dropped 4 bases and J dropped 1 base, with 11 bases sitting between them. This CDR3 is built from 14 residues. From germline, CDR1 is SGHRS and CDR2 YFSETQ. The CDR3 spells CASSQAEVNYGYTF. The CDR3 nucleotides read TGCGCCAGCAGCCAGGCCGAAGTTAACTATGGCTACACCTTC.

This rearrangement joins TRBV12-3 or TRBV12-4 to TRBJ2-7; 9 bases match TRBD1. CDR3 length: 13 amino acids. V shed 5 bases and J 4 bases; nucleotides not matched to a gene: 3. CDR3 sequence reads: CASSTDRGYEQYF. The CDR3 DNA is TGTGCCAGCAGTACGGACAGGGGTTACGAGCAGTACTTC.

The genes are TRBV6-6 and TRBJ1-2; D ambiguous. This CDR3 has 16 amino acids. The V gene lost 6 bases and the J gene lost 4 bases, with 21 bases spanning the gap. Germline CDR1 and CDR2: MNHNY and SVGAGI (reference sequence). The CDR3 region is CASRNWGGRDFYGYTF. In nucleotides, the CDR3 is TGTGCCAGCAGAAACTGGGGAGGCCGAGACTTCTATGGCTACACCTTC.

The genes are TRBV7-8 and TRBJ1-2; TRBD1 matches at 10 bases. Trimming cost V 5 bases and J 3 bases; bases outside gene matches: 9. The germline V gene has CDR1 SGHVS and CDR2 FQNEAQ. The CDR3 length is 16 residues. DNA of the CDR3: TGTGCCAGCAGCCGGGACAGGGGTGAAGGCGACTATGGCTACACCTTC. As protein: CASSRDRGEGDYGYTF.

The chain has TRBV9 and TRBJ1-4; the D gene is possibly TRBD1 (5 bases). Germline V gene lookup returns CDR1 SGDLS and CDR2 YYNGEE. The CDR3 runs to 14 residues. V lost 2 bases and J lost 1, with 6 bases in between. CDR3 DNA sequence: TGTGCCAGCAGCGTCGGGGGAACTAATGAAAAACTGTTTTTT. Amino acid sequence: CASSVGGTNEKLFF. Combining the CDR3 with reference TRBV9 and TRBJ1-4 gives the whole variable domain DSGVTQTPKHLITATGQRVTLRCSPRSGDLSVYWYQQSLDQGLQFLIQYYNGEERAKGNILERFSAQQFPDLHSELNLSSLELGDSALYFCASSVGGTNEKLFFGSGTQLSVL.

A note on this clone: The sample contains more than one DNA sequence encoding this CDR3. The CDR3 nucleotides are TGTGCCAGCTCACCAGGGGGGGCAAGCACAGATACGCAGTATTTT. Translated: CASSPGGASTDTQYF. The chain has TRBV18 and TRBJ2-3; D possibly corresponds to TRBD2 (7 bases). Trimming stripped 2 bases from V and 0 bases from J, with 9 bases between. CDR1 is KGHSH, CDR2 LQKENI, per germline. The CDR3 runs to 15 residues.

This rearrangement joins TRBV6-5 to TRBJ1-1; 9 bases align to TRBD1. The CDR3 sequence is 13 residues long. Germline V CDR1 and CDR2: MNHEY, SVGAGI. V trimming: 2 bases; J trimming: 8 bases; junction bases outside the gene matches: 3. This chain's CDR3 is CASSYTGGLEAFF. CDR3 sequence (DNA): TGTGCCAGCAGTTACACAGGGGGCCTCGAAGCTTTCTTT.

J is TRBJ2-5 and V is TRBV7-2; 10 bases fit TRBD2. The junction had 9 bases not matched to a gene; V was cut back by 7 bases and J by 7 bases. The CDR3 is made up of 14 amino acids. Per germline, CDR1 SGHTA and CDR2 FQGNSA. The CDR3 loop is CASTASGSHGTQYF. Here the CDR3 DNA reads TGTGCCAGCACGGCTAGCGGGAGTCATGGGACCCAGTACTTC.

CDR3 sequence: CASGGEGLAKNIQYF. Written as DNA, the CDR3 is TGTGCCAGCGGGGGAGAGGGACTAGCCAAAAACATTCAGTACTTC. The V and J genes are TRBV9 and TRBJ2-4; D possibly corresponds to TRBD2 (6 bases). The CDR3 contains 15 residues. Trimming shortened V by 7 bases and J by 0 bases, and 14 bases separated the two germline ends. Germline-derived CDR1 and CDR2 are SGDLS and YYNGEE.

The chain combines TRBV5-4 with TRBJ2-1, with D possibly being TRBD1 (5 bases). Trimming removed 4 bases from V and 2 bases from J, with 16 bases in between. Germline V lookup: CDR1 SGHNT, CDR2 YYREEE (reference sequence). The CDR3 loop spans 16 amino acids. The CDR3 DNA follows: TGTGCCAGCAGCACAAACAAGGGGAAGGCCTACAATGAGCAGTTCTTC. This codes for CASSTNKGKAYNEQFF. Full variable domain (outside the CDR3, taken from reference TRBV5-4 and TRBJ2-1): ETGVTQSPTHLIKTRGQQVTLRCSSQSGHNTVSWYQQALGQGPQFIFQYYREEENGRGNFPPRFSGLQFPNYSSELNVNALELDDSALYLCASSTNKGKAYNEQFFGPGTRLTVL.